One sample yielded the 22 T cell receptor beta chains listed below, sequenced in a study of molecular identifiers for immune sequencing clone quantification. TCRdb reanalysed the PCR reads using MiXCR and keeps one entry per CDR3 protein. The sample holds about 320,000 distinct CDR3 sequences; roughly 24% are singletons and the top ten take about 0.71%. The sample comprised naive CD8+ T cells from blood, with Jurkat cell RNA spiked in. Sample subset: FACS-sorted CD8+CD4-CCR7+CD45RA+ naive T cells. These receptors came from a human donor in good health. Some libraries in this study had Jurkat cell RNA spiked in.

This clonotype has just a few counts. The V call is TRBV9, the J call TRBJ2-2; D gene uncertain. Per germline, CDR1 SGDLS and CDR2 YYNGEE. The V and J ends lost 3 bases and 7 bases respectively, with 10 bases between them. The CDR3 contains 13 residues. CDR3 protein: CASSAELGGELFF. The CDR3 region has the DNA TGTGCCAGCAGCGCGGAGCTTGGCGGGGAGCTGTTTTTT.

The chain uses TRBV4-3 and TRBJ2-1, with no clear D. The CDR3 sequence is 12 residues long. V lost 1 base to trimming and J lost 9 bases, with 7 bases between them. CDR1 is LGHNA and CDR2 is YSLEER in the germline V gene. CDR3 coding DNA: TGCGCCAGCAGCCAAGTTAGGACTGAGCAGTTCTTC. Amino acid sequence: CASSQVRTEQFF.

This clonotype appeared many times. The CDR3 protein is CSVEDTGAPYGYTF. The CDR3 DNA follows: TGCAGCGTTGAAGATACGGGGGCCCCCTATGGCTACACCTTC. The V and J genes are TRBV29-1 and TRBJ1-2; D is perhaps TRBD1 (6 bases). Trimming left V 0 bases short and J 4 bases short, with 12 bases between. The CDR3 has 14 amino acids. Germline CDR1 reads SQVTM; CDR2 reads ANQGSEA.

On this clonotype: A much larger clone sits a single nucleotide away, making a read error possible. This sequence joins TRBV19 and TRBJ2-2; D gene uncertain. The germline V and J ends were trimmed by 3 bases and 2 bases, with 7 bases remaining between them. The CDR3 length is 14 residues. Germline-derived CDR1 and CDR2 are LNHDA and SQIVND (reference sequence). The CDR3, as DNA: TGTGCCAGTAGTATGGGCCGCAACACCGGGGAGCTGTTTTTT. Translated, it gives CASSMGRNTGELFF.

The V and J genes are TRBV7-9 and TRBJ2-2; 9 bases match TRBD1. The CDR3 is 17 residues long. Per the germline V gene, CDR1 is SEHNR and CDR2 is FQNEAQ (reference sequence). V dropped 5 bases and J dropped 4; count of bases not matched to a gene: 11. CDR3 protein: CASSILWTGESTGELFF. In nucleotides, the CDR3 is TGTGCCAGCAGCATACTTTGGACAGGGGAGAGCACCGGGGAGCTGTTTTTT.

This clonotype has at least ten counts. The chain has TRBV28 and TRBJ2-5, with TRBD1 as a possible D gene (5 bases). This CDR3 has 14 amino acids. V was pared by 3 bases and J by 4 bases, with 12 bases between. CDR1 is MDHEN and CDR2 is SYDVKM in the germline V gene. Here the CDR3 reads CASSFQGSGETQYF. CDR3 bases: TGTGCCAGCAGTTTTCAGGGATCCGGAGAGACCCAGTACTTC.

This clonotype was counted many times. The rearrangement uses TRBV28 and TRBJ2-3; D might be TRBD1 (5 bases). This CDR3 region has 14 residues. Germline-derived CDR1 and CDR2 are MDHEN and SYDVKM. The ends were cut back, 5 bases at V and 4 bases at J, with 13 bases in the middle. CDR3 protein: CASSPLQGPDTQYF. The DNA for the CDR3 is TGTGCCAGCAGTCCCCTCCAGGGCCCAGATACGCAGTATTTT. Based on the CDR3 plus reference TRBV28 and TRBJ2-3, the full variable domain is DVKVTQSSRYLVKRTGEKVFLECVQDMDHENMFWYRQDPGLGLRLIYFSYDVKMKEKGDIPEGYSVSREKKERFSLILESASTNQTSMYLCASSPLQGPDTQYFGPGTRLTVL.

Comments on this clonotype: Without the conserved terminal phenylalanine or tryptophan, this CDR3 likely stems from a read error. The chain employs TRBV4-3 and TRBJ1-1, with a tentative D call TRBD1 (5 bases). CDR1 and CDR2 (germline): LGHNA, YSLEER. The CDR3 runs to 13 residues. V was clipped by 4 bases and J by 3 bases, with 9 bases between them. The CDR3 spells CASSLGPDTEAFS. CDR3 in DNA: TGCGCCAGCAGCCTGGGGCCAGACACTGAAGCTTTCTCT.

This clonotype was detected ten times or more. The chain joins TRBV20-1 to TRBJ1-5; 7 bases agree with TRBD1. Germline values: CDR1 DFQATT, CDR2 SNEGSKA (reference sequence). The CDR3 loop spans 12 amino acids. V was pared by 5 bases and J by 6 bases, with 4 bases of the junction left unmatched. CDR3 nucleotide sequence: TGCAGTGCTTCGACAGGGACTCAGCCCCAGCATTTT. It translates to CSASTGTQPQHF.

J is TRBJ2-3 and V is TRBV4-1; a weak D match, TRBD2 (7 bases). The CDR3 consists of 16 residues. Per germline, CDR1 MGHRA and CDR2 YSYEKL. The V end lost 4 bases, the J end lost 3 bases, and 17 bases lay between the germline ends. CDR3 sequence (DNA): TGCGCCAGCAGCCCATCCGCGGGGGCTGAGACAGATACGCAGTATTTT. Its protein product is CASSPSAGAETDTQYF.

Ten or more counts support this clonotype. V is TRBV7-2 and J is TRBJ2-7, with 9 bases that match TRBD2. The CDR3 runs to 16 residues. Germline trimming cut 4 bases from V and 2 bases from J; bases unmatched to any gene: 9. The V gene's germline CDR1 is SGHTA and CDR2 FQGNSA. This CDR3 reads CASSSFRVAGAYEQYF. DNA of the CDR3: TGTGCCAGCAGCTCCTTCCGGGTAGCGGGGGCCTACGAGCAGTACTTC.

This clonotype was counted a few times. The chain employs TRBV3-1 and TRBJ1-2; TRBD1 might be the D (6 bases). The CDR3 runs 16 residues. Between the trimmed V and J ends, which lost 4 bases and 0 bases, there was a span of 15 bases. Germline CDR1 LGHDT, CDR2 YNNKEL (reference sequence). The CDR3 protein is CASSRRDTRTNYGYTF. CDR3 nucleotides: TGTGCCAGCAGCCGCCGGGACACCCGAACTAACTATGGCTACACCTTC.

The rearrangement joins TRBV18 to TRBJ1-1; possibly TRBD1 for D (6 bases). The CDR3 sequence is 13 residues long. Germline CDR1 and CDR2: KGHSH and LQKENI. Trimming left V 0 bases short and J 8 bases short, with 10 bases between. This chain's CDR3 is CASSPPGGLEAFF. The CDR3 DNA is TGTGCCAGCTCACCACCTGGGGGCTTGGAAGCTTTCTTT.

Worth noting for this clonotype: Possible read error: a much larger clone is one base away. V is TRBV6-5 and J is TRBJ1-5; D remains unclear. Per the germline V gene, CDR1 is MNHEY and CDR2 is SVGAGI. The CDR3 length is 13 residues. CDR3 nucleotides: TGTGCCGGCAGTTTGGGCGTAAGGCAGCCCCAGCATTTT. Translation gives CAGSLGVRQPQHF.

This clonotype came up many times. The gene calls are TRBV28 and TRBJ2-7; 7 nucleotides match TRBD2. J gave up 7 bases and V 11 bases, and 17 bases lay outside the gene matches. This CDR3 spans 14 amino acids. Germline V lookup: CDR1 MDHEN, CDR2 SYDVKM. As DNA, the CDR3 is TGTGCCTCCGATAGGACGCCGGCCGGGAGGGAGCAGTACTTC. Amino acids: CASDRTPAGREQYF.

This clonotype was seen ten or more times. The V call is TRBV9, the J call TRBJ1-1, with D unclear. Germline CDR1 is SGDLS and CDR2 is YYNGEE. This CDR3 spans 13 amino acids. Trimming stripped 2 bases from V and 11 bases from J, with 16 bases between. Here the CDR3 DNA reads TGTGCCAGCAGCGTTTACCCCTCCGGAGCGGCTTTCTTT. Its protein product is CASSVYPSGAAFF.

CDR3 coding DNA: TGTGCCAGCAGCATGTCGTGGGTAACCGGGGAGCTGTTTTTT. Its translation: CASSMSWVTGELFF. The chain combines TRBV6-2 or TRBV6-3 with TRBJ2-2; D uncertain. CDR3 size: 14 residues. CDR1 is MNHEY, CDR2 SVGEGT, per germline. V lost 6 bases and J 5 bases, leaving 13 bases between the germline ends.

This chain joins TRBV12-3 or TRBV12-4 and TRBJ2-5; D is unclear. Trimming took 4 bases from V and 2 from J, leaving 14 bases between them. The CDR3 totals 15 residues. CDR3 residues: CASSSSANTQETQYF. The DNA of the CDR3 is TGTGCCAGCAGTTCTTCCGCTAATACACAAGAGACCCAGTACTTC.

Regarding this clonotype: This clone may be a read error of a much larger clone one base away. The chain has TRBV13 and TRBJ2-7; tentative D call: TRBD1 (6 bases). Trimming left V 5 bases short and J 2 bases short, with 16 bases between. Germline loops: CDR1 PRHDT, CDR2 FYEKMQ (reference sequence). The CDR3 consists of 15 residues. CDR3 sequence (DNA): TGTGCCAGCAGCCCGAAGGGGGTCACTGCCTACGAGCAGTACTTC. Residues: CASSPKGVTAYEQYF.

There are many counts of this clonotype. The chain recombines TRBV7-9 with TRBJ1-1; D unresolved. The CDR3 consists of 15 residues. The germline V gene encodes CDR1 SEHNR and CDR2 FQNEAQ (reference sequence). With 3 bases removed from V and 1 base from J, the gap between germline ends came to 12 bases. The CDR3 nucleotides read TGTGCCAGCAGCTTTCGTTTGGCAGAGAACACTGAAGCTTTCTTT. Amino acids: CASSFRLAENTEAFF.

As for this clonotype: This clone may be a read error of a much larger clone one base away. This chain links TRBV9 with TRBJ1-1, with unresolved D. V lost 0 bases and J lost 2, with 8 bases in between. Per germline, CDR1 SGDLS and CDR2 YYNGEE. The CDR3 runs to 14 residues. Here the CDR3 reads CASSVGAGNTEAFF. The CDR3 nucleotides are TGTGCCAGCAGCGTAGGGGCAGGCAACACTGAAGCTTTCTTT.

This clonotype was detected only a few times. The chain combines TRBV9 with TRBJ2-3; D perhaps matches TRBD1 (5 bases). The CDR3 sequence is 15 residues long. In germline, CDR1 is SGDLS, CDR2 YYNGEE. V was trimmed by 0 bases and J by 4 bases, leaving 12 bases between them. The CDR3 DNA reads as TGTGCCAGCAGCGTAGGGCTCAGGGCCGCAGATACGCAGTATTTT. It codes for CASSVGLRAADTQYF.